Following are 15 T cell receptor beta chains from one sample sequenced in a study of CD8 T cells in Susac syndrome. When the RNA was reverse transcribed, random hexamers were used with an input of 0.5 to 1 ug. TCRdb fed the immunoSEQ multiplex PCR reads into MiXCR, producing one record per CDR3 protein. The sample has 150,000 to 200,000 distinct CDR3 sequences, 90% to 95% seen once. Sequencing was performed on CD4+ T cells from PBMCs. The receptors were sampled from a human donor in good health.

The CDR3 DNA reads TGCGCCAGCAGACTAGCGGGGCGTTACGAGCAGTACTTC. Translating it yields CASRLAGRYEQYF. The rearrangement uses TRBV5-1 and TRBJ2-7; 10 positions match TRBD2. V was clipped by 5 bases and J by 4 bases; unmatched bases: 3. Germline lookup yields CDR1 SGHRS and CDR2 YFSETQ. The CDR3 is 13 residues long.

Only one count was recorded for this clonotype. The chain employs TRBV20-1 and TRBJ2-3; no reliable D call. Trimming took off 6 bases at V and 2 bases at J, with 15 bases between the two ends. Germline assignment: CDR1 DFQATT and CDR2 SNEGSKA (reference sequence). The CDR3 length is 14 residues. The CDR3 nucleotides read TGCAGTGCCCCCCCGGCTCCTTACACAGATACGCAGTATTTT. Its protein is CSAPPAPYTDTQYF.

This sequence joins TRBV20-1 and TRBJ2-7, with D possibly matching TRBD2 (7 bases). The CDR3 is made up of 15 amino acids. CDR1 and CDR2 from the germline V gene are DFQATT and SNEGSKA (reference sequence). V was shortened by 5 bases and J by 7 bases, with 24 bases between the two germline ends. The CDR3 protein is CSAPGVVGGRGEQYF. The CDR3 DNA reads TGCAGTGCTCCTGGGGTCGTGGGGGGGCGCGGTGAGCAGTACTTC.

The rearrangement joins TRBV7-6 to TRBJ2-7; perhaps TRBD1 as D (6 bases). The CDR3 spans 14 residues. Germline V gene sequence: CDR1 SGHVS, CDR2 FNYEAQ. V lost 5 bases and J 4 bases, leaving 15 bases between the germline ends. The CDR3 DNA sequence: TGTGCCAGCAGCCCCAGCACAGGGTCTTACGAGCAGTACTTC. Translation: CASSPSTGSYEQYF. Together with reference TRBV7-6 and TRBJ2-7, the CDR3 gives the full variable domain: GAGVSQSPRYKVTKRGQDVALRCDPISGHVSLYWYRQALGQGPEFLTYFNYEAQQDKSGLPNDRFSAERPEGSISTLTIQRTEQRDSAMYRCASSPSTGSYEQYFGPGTRLTVT.

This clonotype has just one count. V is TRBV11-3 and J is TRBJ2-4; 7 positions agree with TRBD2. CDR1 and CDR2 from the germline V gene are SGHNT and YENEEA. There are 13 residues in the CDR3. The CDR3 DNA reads TGTGGCTTTGGACGGGAGGAGGGGAACATTCAGTACTTC. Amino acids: CGFGREEGNIQYF.

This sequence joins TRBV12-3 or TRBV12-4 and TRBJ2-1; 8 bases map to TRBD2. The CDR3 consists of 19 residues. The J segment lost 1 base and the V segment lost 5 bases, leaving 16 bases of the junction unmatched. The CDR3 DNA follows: TGTGCCAGCAGTCCCCCGGTGAGGTGGAGCGGGGGTTCCTACAATGAGCAGTTCTTC. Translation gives CASSPPVRWSGGSYNEQFF.

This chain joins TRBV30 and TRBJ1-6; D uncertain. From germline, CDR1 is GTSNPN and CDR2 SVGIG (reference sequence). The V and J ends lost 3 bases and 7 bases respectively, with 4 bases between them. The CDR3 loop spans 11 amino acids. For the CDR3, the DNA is TGTGCCTGGAGAGGGAATTCACCCCTCCACTTT. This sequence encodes CAWRGNSPLHF. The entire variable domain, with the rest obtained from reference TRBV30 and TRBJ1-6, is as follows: SQTIHQWPATLVQPVGSPLSLECTVEGTSNPNLYWYRQAAGRGLQLLFYSVGIGQISSEVPQNLSASRPQDRQFILSSKKLLLSDSGFYLCAWRGNSPLHFGNGTRLTVT.

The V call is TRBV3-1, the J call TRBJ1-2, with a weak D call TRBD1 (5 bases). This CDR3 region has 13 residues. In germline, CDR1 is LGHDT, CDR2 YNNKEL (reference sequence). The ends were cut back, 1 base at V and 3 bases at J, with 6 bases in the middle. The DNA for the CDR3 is TGTGCCAGCAGCCAAGGACAGCACTATGGCTACACCTTC. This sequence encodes CASSQGQHYGYTF.

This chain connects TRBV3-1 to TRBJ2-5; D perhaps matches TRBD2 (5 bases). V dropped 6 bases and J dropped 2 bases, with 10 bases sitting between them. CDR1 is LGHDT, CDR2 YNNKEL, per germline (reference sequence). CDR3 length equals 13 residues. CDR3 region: CASSYRGQETQYF. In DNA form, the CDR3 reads TGTGCCAGCAGTTATCGGGGACAAGAGACCCAGTACTTC.

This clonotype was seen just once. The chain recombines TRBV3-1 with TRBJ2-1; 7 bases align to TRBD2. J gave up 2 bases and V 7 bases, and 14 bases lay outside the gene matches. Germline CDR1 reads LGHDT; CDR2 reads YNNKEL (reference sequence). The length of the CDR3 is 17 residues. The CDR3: CASTKRGGRGTYNEQFF. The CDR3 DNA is TGTGCCAGCACTAAAAGGGGAGGGAGGGGAACCTACAATGAGCAGTTCTTC.

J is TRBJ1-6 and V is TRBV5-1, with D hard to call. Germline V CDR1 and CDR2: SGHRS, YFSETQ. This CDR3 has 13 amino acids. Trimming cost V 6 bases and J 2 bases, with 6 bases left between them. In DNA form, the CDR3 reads TGCGCCAGCAAGACGGCCTATAATTCACCCCTCCACTTT. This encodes CASKTAYNSPLHF.

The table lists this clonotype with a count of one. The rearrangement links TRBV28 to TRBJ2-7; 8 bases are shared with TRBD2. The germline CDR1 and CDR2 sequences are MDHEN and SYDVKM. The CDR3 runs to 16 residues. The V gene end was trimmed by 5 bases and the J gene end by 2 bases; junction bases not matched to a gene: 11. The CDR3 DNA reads TGTGCCAGCAGTCCTCGCGCCAGCGGGGGACCCTACGAGCAGTACTTC. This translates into CASSPRASGGPYEQYF.

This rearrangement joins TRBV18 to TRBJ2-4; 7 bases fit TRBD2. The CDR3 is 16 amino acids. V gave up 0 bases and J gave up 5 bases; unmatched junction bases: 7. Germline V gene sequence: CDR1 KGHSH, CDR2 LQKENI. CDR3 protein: CASSPPAGYVENIQYF. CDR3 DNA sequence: TGTGCCAGCTCACCACCAGCGGGGTATGTGGAAAACATTCAGTACTTC.

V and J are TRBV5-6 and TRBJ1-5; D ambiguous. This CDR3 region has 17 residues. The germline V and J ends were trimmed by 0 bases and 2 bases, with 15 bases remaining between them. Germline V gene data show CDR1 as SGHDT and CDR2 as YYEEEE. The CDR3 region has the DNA TGTGCCAGCAGCTTGGGACGGTTACCGAGGGGCAATCAGCCCCAGCATTTT. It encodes CASSLGRLPRGNQPQHF. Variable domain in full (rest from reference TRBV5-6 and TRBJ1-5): DAGVTQSPTHLIKTRGQQVTLRCSPKSGHDTVSWYQQALGQGPQFIFQYYEEEERQRGNFPDRFSGHQFPNYSSELNVNALLLGDSALYLCASSLGRLPRGNQPQHFGDGTRLSIL.

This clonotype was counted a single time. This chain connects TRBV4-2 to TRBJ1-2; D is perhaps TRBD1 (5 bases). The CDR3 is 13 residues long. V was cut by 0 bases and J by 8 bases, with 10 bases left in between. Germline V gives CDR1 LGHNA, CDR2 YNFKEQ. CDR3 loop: CASSQDRGEGYTF. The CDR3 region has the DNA TGTGCCAGCAGCCAAGATCGGGGGGAAGGCTACACCTTC.